This T cell receptor beta chain was obtained from a study of blood T cell repertoires in COVID-19. Across the study: Sites in the United States, Italy and Spain provided acute and convalescent COVID-19 samples. Sample material is recorded as cDNA or gDNA derived from T cells, B-cell-depleted T cells, or PBMCs.

TCRdb keeps only in-frame clones here, not all; method: immunoSEQ multiplex PCR. This table has a few hundred thousand clones, around 80% appearing once. V was clipped by 4 bases and J by 1 base; unmatched bases: 8. The length of the CDR3 is 15 residues. Germline CDR1 reads SGDLS; CDR2 reads YYNGEE. The clonotype was recovered from a man younger than 45 with acute COVID-19. The chain couples TRBV9 to TRBJ2-7, with 7 positions matching TRBD1. Specimen: PBMCs or T cells enriched from blood (not recorded which). Here the CDR3 DNA reads TGTGCCAGCAGCCCTCAACCGACAGGGTCCTACGAGCAGTACTTC. Its translation: CASSPQPTGSYEQYF.